The next 24 T cell receptor beta chains were all read from a single sample in a study of shared clonotypes between healthy human individuals. Clones were read by immunoSEQ multiplex PCR, and TCRdb kept only the in-frame ones, dropping some. In the table there are roughly 380,000 clones, about 96% of which are singletons. Sequencing was done on a sample of memory CD8+ T cells sorted from blood. Specified subset: CD45RO+ cells pooled with CCR7-negative TemRA cells. Receptors originate from a man in his thirties or forties in good health.

CDR3 in DNA: TGCGCCAGCAGCTCGGGTAGGGGGACAGGGTTCGGAAACACCATATATTTT. Protein product: CASSSGRGTGFGNTIYF. The rearrangement uses TRBV5-1 and TRBJ1-3; 9 bases align to TRBD1. CDR3 length: 17 amino acids. CDR1 and CDR2 from the germline V gene are SGHRS and YFSETQ. J lost 4 bases, V lost 3 bases, and 11 bases had no gene match.

This chain connects TRBV7-8 to TRBJ2-2; TRBD2 aligns across 7 bases. V dropped 0 bases and J dropped 1; count of bases not matched to a gene: 2. CDR1 is SGHVS and CDR2 is FQNEAQ in the germline V gene. The CDR3 length is 16 residues. This CDR3 is CASSLAASGNTGELFF. DNA of the CDR3: TGTGCCAGCAGCTTAGCGGCTAGCGGGAACACCGGGGAGCTGTTTTTT.

This chain connects TRBV30 to TRBJ2-2; 14 nucleotides match TRBD2. CDR1 and CDR2 (germline): GTSNPN, SVGIG (reference sequence). The CDR3 covers 17 residues. Trimming removed 2 bases from V and 5 bases from J; junction bases left unmatched: 7. The CDR3 nucleotides read TGTGCCTGGAGTCAAATGGGACTAGCGGGAGCTACCGGGGAGCTGTTTTTT. Protein: CAWSQMGLAGATGELFF.

The V and J genes are TRBV7-9 and TRBJ2-5, with 8 bases aligning to TRBD2. This CDR3 is 17 amino acids long. CDR1 is SEHNR and CDR2 is FQNEAQ in the germline V gene (reference sequence). Trimming at V came to 2 bases and at J to 7 bases, leaving 15 bases not matched to a gene. CDR3 sequence: CASSLTDQAGDPGTQYF. The CDR3 DNA is TGTGCCAGCAGCTTAACCGACCAAGCGGGGGACCCGGGGACCCAGTACTTC.

The chain is built from TRBV30 and TRBJ2-7, with D perhaps assigned TRBD1 or TRBD2 (7 bases each). Trimming cost V 2 bases and J 4 bases, with 15 bases left between them. The CDR3 totals 14 residues. Germline CDR1 is GTSNPN and CDR2 is SVGIG (reference sequence). This CDR3 is CAWSLRGGRYEQYF. The CDR3 DNA follows: TGTGCCTGGAGTCTCAGGGGGGGGCGTTACGAGCAGTACTTC.

This clone came up once. The genes are TRBV30 and TRBJ2-1, with D tentatively TRBD2 (7 bases). CDR3 length: 14 amino acids. V dropped 3 bases and J dropped 9 bases, with 18 bases sitting between them. Germline CDR1 reads GTSNPN; CDR2 reads SVGIG (reference sequence). CDR3 DNA sequence: TGTGCCTGGAGGGAGACAGGCTGGGGGGGTGAGCAGTTCTTC. Translation: CAWRETGWGGEQFF.

The rearrangement uses TRBV4-1 and TRBJ2-1; D is perhaps TRBD1 (6 bases). CDR1 is MGHRA and CDR2 is YSYEKL in the germline V gene. Deletions cut 0 bases from V and 10 bases from J, with 22 bases between. This CDR3 comprises 17 residues. CDR3 residues: CASSQDGWTDNTREQFF. CDR3 nucleotides: TGCGCCAGCAGCCAAGATGGATGGACAGATAATACCCGGGAGCAGTTCTTC.

V gene TRBV7-9 combines with J gene TRBJ2-1, with 10 bases aligning to TRBD2. CDR1 and CDR2 from the germline V gene are SEHNR and FQNEAQ (reference sequence). The CDR3 totals 17 residues. J gave up 4 bases and V 1 base, and 7 bases lay outside the gene matches. This CDR3 is CASSLGRTSGDYNEQFF. DNA of the CDR3: TGTGCCAGCAGCTTAGGGCGGACTAGCGGCGATTACAATGAGCAGTTCTTC.

The gene calls are TRBV9 and TRBJ1-5, with a tentative D call TRBD1 (6 bases). The V end lost 3 bases, the J end lost 2 bases, and 9 bases lay between the germline ends. Germline V lookup: CDR1 SGDLS, CDR2 YYNGEE. The CDR3 runs 14 residues. As DNA, the CDR3 is TGTGCCAGCAGCGCCTCAGGGGGCAATCAGCCCCAGCATTTT. This gives the protein CASSASGGNQPQHF.

The chain couples TRBV4-1 to TRBJ2-3; the match to TRBD2 covers 8 bases. The germline V gene has CDR1 MGHRA and CDR2 YSYEKL. V gave up 4 bases and J gave up 0 bases; unmatched junction bases: 0. This CDR3 contains 14 residues. CDR3 sequence: CASSRLASTDTQYF. The CDR3 DNA reads TGCGCCAGCAGCCGACTAGCGAGCACAGATACGCAGTATTTT.

This rearrangement joins TRBV10-3 to TRBJ2-1; perhaps D is TRBD1 or TRBD2 (6 bases each). The CDR3 extends over 15 amino acids. V lost 3 bases and J lost 8, with 17 bases in between. Germline CDR1 is ENHRY and CDR2 is SYGVKD. CDR3 bases: TGTGCCATCAGTGAACCTAGGGGGGCGACATATGAGCAGTTCTTC. It codes for CAISEPRGATYEQFF.

This chain links TRBV2 with TRBJ1-4; D is unresolved. CDR1 is SNHLY and CDR2 is FYNNEI in the germline V gene. V lost 8 bases, J lost 0 bases, and 10 bases lay in between. The CDR3 has 14 amino acids. The CDR3 nucleotides read TGTGCCAGCCGCCAGACTGCAACTAATGAAAAACTGTTTTTT. Residues: CASRQTATNEKLFF. Filled out from reference TRBV2 and TRBJ1-4, the complete variable domain reads EPEVTQTPSHQVTQMGQEVILRCVPISNHLYFYWYRQILGQKVEFLVSFYNNEISEKSEIFDDQFSVERPDGSNFTLKIRSTKLEDSAMYFCASRQTATNEKLFFGSGTQLSVL.

The V gene is TRBV7-9, the J gene TRBJ1-1; 8 positions match TRBD1. This CDR3 is 16 amino acids long. J gave up 0 bases and V 4 bases, and 7 bases lay outside the gene matches. The germline V gene encodes CDR1 SEHNR and CDR2 FQNEAQ (reference sequence). The CDR3 DNA sequence: TGTGCCAGCAGCTGGCCACAGGGGGGCATGAACACTGAAGCTTTCTTT. The encoded protein is CASSWPQGGMNTEAFF.

The rearrangement links TRBV27 to TRBJ1-3; possibly TRBD1 for D (6 bases). There are 15 residues in the CDR3. The germline V and J ends were trimmed by 6 bases and 1 base, with 13 bases remaining between them. The germline gives CDR1 MNHEY, CDR2 SMNVEV (reference sequence). CDR3 coding DNA: TGTGCCAGCAGAAAACAGGGAAGATCTGGAAACACCATATATTTT. Amino acid sequence: CASRKQGRSGNTIYF.

The chain uses TRBV28 and TRBJ2-7, with 7 bases matching TRBD1. Germline CDR1 MDHEN, CDR2 SYDVKM. The CDR3 totals 12 residues. With V trimmed by 10 bases and J by 2 bases, 5 bases remained unmatched. CDR3 region: CAIQGPTYEQYF. The DNA for the CDR3 is TGTGCCATACAGGGGCCAACCTACGAGCAGTACTTC.

This chain joins TRBV5-1 and TRBJ1-2; D gene uncertain. Trimming stripped 4 bases from V and 5 bases from J, with 12 bases between. Germline CDR1 is SGHRS and CDR2 is YFSETQ. The CDR3 extends over 13 amino acids. In DNA, the CDR3 is TGCGCCAGCAGCCCGGGATGGGAGTATGGCTACACCTTC. Residues: CASSPGWEYGYTF.

The chain joins TRBV20-1 to TRBJ1-1; unclear D gene. The V and J ends lost 3 bases and 9 bases respectively, with 11 bases between them. CDR3 length equals 11 residues. Germline CDR1 DFQATT, CDR2 SNEGSKA (reference sequence). In DNA, the CDR3 is TGCAGTGCTAGTGGTTCGTGGCAAGCTTTCTTT. Translated, it gives CSASGSWQAFF.

The chain has TRBV5-1 and TRBJ2-5, with D perhaps assigned TRBD1 or TRBD2 (5 bases each). The length of the CDR3 is 14 residues. V dropped 0 bases and J dropped 4 bases, with 10 bases sitting between them. Germline values: CDR1 SGHRS, CDR2 YFSETQ. CDR3: CASSLGRGGETQYF. The CDR3 DNA is TGCGCCAGCAGCTTGGGACGGGGCGGAGAGACCCAGTACTTC.

The rearrangement uses TRBV14 and TRBJ2-7; no definite D call. The CDR3 sequence is 13 residues long. The V gene's germline CDR1 is SGHDN and CDR2 FVKESK. V dropped 4 bases and J dropped 3 bases, with 10 bases sitting between them. CDR3 in DNA: TGTGCCAGCAGCCGGGCCTTTGGCTACGAGCAGTACTTC. The encoded protein is CASSRAFGYEQYF. The full variable domain, in which reference TRBV14 and TRBJ2-7 provide the parts outside the CDR3, is EAGVTQFPSHSVIEKGQTVTLRCDPISGHDNLYWYRRVMGKEIKFLLHFVKESKQDESGMPNNRFLAERTGGTYSTLKVQPAELEDSGVYFCASSRAFGYEQYFGPGTRLTVT.

The V and J genes are TRBV7-6 and TRBJ2-5; D uncertain. Germline CDR1 SGHVS, CDR2 FNYEAQ. This CDR3 region has 12 residues. V lost 1 base and J 3 bases, leaving 3 bases between the germline ends. This chain's CDR3 is CASSLGKETQYF. DNA for the CDR3: TGTGCCAGCAGCTTAGGGAAAGAGACCCAGTACTTC.

The chain has TRBV15 and TRBJ2-3; possibly TRBD1 or TRBD2 for D (5 bases each). The ends were cut back, 2 bases at V and 2 bases at J, with 17 bases in the middle. The CDR3 contains 17 residues. CDR1 is LNHNV, CDR2 YYDKDF, per germline (reference sequence). The CDR3: CATSRRTGTRDTDTQYF. CDR3 DNA: TGTGCCACCAGCAGAAGAACAGGTACCCGGGACACAGATACGCAGTATTTT.

The chain recombines TRBV7-9 with TRBJ2-3; tentative D call: TRBD1 (6 bases). The V end lost 8 bases, the J end lost 6 bases, and 18 bases lay between the germline ends. CDR3 length: 14 residues. The germline V gene encodes CDR1 SEHNR and CDR2 FQNEAQ (reference sequence). The CDR3 reads CASQSVGQGDTQYF. The DNA for the CDR3 is TGTGCCAGCCAAAGCGTAGGGCAGGGGGATACGCAGTATTTT.

This chain uses TRBV12-2 with TRBJ1-4; TRBD1 is taken as the D call from the table, unchecked against the DNA. TRBV12-2 is noted as a pseudogene. The CDR3 is 15 amino acids. The chain's CDR3 is CASRLAQGANEKLFF. The DNA for the CDR3 is TGTGCAAGTCGCTTAGCACAGGGGGCTAATGAAAAACTGTTTTTT.

V and J are TRBV5-1 and TRBJ2-1; weak D call: TRBD2 (6 bases). This CDR3 has 17 residues. V shed 3 bases and J shed 1 base, with 17 bases lying between them. From germline, CDR1 is SGHRS and CDR2 YFSETQ. The CDR3 protein is CASSSGSPRGSYNEQFF. For the CDR3, the DNA is TGCGCCAGCAGCTCCGGGAGTCCCCGGGGGTCCTACAATGAGCAGTTCTTC.